Below, one TCR beta chain is given with its context. The data belong to a study of cytomegalovirus exposure and HLA in healthy donors. It was with 60 Vbeta and 13 Jbeta primers that the PCR ran. Clones were sequenced by immunoSEQ multiplex PCR, and TCRdb holds only the in-frame ones, with some missing. The sample lists around 210,000 clones, approximately 81% occurring once. V was clipped by 2 bases and J by 6 bases; unmatched bases: 3. The CDR3 consists of 15 residues. Per the germline V gene, CDR1 is SGHTA and CDR2 is FQGNSA. The receptor comes from a girl aged 2 to 9 in good health and CMV-seronegative. The sample comprised PBMCs. The chain joins TRBV7-2 to TRBJ2-1; 11 bases match TRBD2. This chain's CDR3 is CASSLRLAGSNEQFF. Here the CDR3 DNA reads TGTGCCAGCAGCTTACGACTAGCGGGGAGCAATGAGCAGTTCTTC.